The rows below give T cell receptor beta chains drawn from one sample of a study of technical replicates of blood from a handful of donors. Clones were sequenced by immunoSEQ multiplex PCR, and TCRdb holds only the in-frame ones, with some missing. The profile covers about 59,000 clones, with 70% to 90% appearing a single time and 4.5% to 6% taken by the ten largest. The sequenced sample consisted of PBMCs. These receptors were collected from a human donor in good health. Some clones in this sample may be carry-over from other donors' samples. Both conserved end residues are part of each CDR3. The order of the fields is J gene, D gene, V gene, clone size, CDR3 protein, CDR3 DNA. The D gene is left open where the match is weak. Clone size is not always given. Where it is, it says once, few, many or a class for expanded clones.

J: TRBJ2-1; D: .; V: TRBV5-1; size: .; CDR3: CASSLAPSATYNEQFF; DNA: TGCGCCAGCAGCTTGGCTCCTAGCGCGACCTACAATGAGCAGTTCTTC
J: TRBJ2-5; D: TRBD2; V: TRBV7-8; size: .; CDR3: CASSLDRLAGQGTQYF; DNA: TGTGCCAGCAGCTTAGACCGGCTAGCGGGTCAAGGGACCCAGTACTTC
J: TRBJ2-2; D: TRBD1; V: TRBV19; size: .; CDR3: CASSGQGDTGELFF; DNA: TGTGCCAGTAGTGGACAGGGGGACACCGGGGAGCTGTTTTTT
J: TRBJ2-7; D: TRBD2; V: TRBV28; size: once; CDR3: CASNVLGSGSSYEQYF; DNA: TGTGCCAGCAATGTCCTCGGTAGCGGGAGTTCCTACGAGCAGTACTTC
J: TRBJ1-1; D: TRBD1; V: TRBV19; size: once; CDR3: CASSERQGLGTEAFF; DNA: TGTGCCAGTAGTGAAAGACAGGGGCTGGGCACTGAAGCTTTCTTT
J: TRBJ1-1; D: TRBD1; V: TRBV6-6; size: .; CDR3: CASSDTGASTEAFF; DNA: TGTGCCAGCAGTGATACAGGGGCAAGCACTGAAGCTTTCTTT
J: TRBJ1-1; D: .; V: TRBV5-1; size: .; CDR3: CASSRGGGNTEAFF; DNA: TGCGCCAGCAGCCGAGGGGGGGGGAACACTGAAGCTTTCTTT
J: TRBJ2-2; D: .; V: TRBV6-1; size: .; CDR3: CASGRRTDNTGELFF; DNA: TGTGCCAGTGGTAGGCGGACAGATAACACCGGGGAGCTGTTTTTT
J: TRBJ1-1; D: .; V: TRBV6-5; size: .; CDR3: CASGRQKGEAFF; DNA: TGTGCCAGCGGTAGACAGAAGGGTGAAGCTTTCTTT
J: TRBJ2-7; D: TRBD2; V: TRBV7-2; size: .; CDR3: CASSLEAGEVYEQYF; DNA: TGTGCCAGCAGCTTAGAGGCGGGAGAGGTATACGAGCAGTACTTC
J: TRBJ2-7; D: TRBD2; V: TRBV5-4; size: .; CDR3: CASSLGLAGGKSYEQYF; DNA: TGTGCCAGCAGCTTGGGTCTAGCGGGGGGAAAGAGCTACGAGCAGTACTTC
J: TRBJ2-1; D: TRBD2; V: TRBV29-1; size: .; CDR3: CSVGSGGYNEQFF; DNA: TGCAGCGTTGGGAGCGGGGGGTACAATGAGCAGTTCTTC
J: TRBJ2-1; D: TRBD2; V: TRBV18; size: .; CDR3: CASSPPRGGDSEQFF; DNA: TGTGCCAGCTCACCCCCCCGCGGGGGGGACAGCGAGCAGTTCTTC
J: TRBJ2-1; D: TRBD1; V: TRBV19; size: .; CDR3: CASRGQGFNEQFF; DNA: TGTGCCAGTAGGGGACAGGGGTTCAATGAGCAGTTCTTC
J: TRBJ2-6; D: .; V: TRBV15; size: .; CDR3: CATSRRSSGANVLTF; DNA: TGTGCCACCAGCAGAAGGAGCTCTGGGGCCAACGTCCTGACTTTC
J: TRBJ2-7; D: .; V: TRBV6-6; size: few; CDR3: CASSYSESLLEQYF; DNA: TGTGCCAGCAGTTACTCCGAGAGTTTGTTAGAGCAGTACTTC
J: TRBJ1-1; D: .; V: TRBV7-9; size: .; CDR3: CASTSHTNTEAFF; DNA: TGTGCCAGCACTTCACATACAAACACTGAAGCTTTCTTT
J: TRBJ2-3; D: .; V: TRBV2; size: .; CDR3: CASSPSISTDTQYF; DNA: TGTGCCAGCAGTCCATCTATTAGCACAGATACGCAGTATTTT
J: TRBJ1-2; D: TRBD1; V: TRBV6-6; size: .; CDR3: CAGKPQGSYGYTF; DNA: TGTGCCGGGAAACCACAGGGGAGCTATGGCTACACCTTC
J: TRBJ2-2; D: .; V: TRBV4-2; size: .; CDR3: CASSQDFHRAGELFF; DNA: TGTGCCAGCAGCCAAGATTTCCACCGGGCCGGGGAGCTGTTTTTT
J: TRBJ2-7; D: .; V: TRBV6-5; size: .; CDR3: CASMGGSRSYEQYF; DNA: TGTGCCAGCATGGGGGGTAGTCGGTCCTACGAGCAGTACTTC
J: TRBJ1-1; D: .; V: TRBV6-6; size: few; CDR3: CASSPRVNTEAFF; DNA: TGTGCCAGCAGCCCCCGGGTGAACACTGAAGCTTTCTTT
J: TRBJ2-2; D: .; V: TRBV2; size: .; CDR3: CASSETQGRSGELFF; DNA: TGTGCCAGCAGTGAAACCCAGGGTAGATCCGGGGAGCTGTTTTTT
J: TRBJ2-5; D: TRBD1; V: TRBV10-3; size: .; CDR3: CATLNRGMETQYF; DNA: TGTGCCACCCTCAACAGGGGGATGGAGACCCAGTACTTC
J: TRBJ2-1; D: TRBD2; V: TRBV5-6; size: .; CDR3: CASSLDGTSGAAYNEQFF; DNA: TGTGCCAGCAGCTTGGATGGGACTAGCGGGGCCGCCTACAATGAGCAGTTCTTC
J: TRBJ1-2; D: .; V: TRBV7-9; size: .; CDR3: CASSPSRGSYGYTF; DNA: TGTGCCAGCAGCCCATCGAGGGGGAGCTATGGCTACACCTTC
J: TRBJ2-3; D: .; V: TRBV7-6; size: once; CDR3: CASSPSIADTQYF; DNA: TGTGCCAGCAGCCCTAGTATTGCAGATACGCAGTATTTT
J: TRBJ1-1; D: .; V: TRBV19; size: .; CDR3: CASSIWGQYTEAFF; DNA: TGTGCCAGTAGTATATGGGGACAATACACTGAAGCTTTCTTT
J: TRBJ2-3; D: .; V: TRBV7-3; size: .; CDR3: CASSLGWGGAVDTQYF; DNA: TGTGCCAGCAGCTTAGGGTGGGGGGGCGCCGTGGATACGCAGTATTTT
J: TRBJ2-3; D: .; V: TRBV19; size: .; CDR3: CASSRTSFNTDTQYF; DNA: TGTGCCAGTAGTAGGACAAGTTTTAACACAGATACGCAGTATTTT
J: TRBJ1-5; D: TRBD1; V: TRBV2; size: .; CDR3: CASTGQEQNQPQHF; DNA: TGTGCCAGCACTGGACAGGAGCAAAATCAGCCCCAGCATTTT
J: TRBJ1-1; D: .; V: TRBV21-1; size: .; CDR3: CASSKSRDRGYAFF; DNA: TGTGCCAGCAGCAAAAGCCGGGACAGGGGTTACGCTTTCTTT
J: TRBJ2-3; D: TRBD1; V: TRBV2; size: .; CDR3: CASTRQGGTDTQYF; DNA: TGTGCCAGCACCAGACAGGGTGGCACAGATACGCAGTATTTT
J: TRBJ2-7; D: .; V: TRBV4-1; size: once; CDR3: CASSQVPTLGSYEQYF; DNA: TGCGCCAGCAGCCAGGTTCCGACACTAGGCTCCTACGAGCAGTACTTC
J: TRBJ1-3; D: .; V: TRBV29-1; size: few; CDR3: CTALAGNTIYF; DNA: TGCACCGCACTCGCCGGAAACACCATATATTTT
J: TRBJ2-4; D: .; V: TRBV5-8; size: once; CDR3: CASTRGVTKNIQYF; DNA: TGTGCCAGCACCAGAGGAGTTACCAAAAACATTCAGTACTTC
J: TRBJ2-5; D: TRBD1; V: TRBV18; size: .; CDR3: CASSLDRGRLETQYF; DNA: TGTGCCAGCTCACTCGACAGGGGGCGCTTGGAGACCCAGTACTTC
J: TRBJ1-6; D: TRBD1; V: TRBV7-9; size: once; CDR3: CASSLVGQVGSPLHF; DNA: TGTGCCAGCAGCTTAGTTGGACAGGTTGGTTCACCCCTCCACTTT
J: TRBJ2-1; D: .; V: TRBV4-1; size: .; CDR3: CASSQDLTKHYNEQFF; DNA: TGCGCCAGCAGCCAAGATCTTACCAAACATTACAATGAGCAGTTCTTC
J: TRBJ2-5; D: .; V: TRBV2; size: .; CDR3: CASSTGVGETQYF; DNA: TGTGCCAGCAGTACCGGGGTAGGAGAGACCCAGTACTTC
J: TRBJ1-6; D: .; V: TRBV27; size: .; CDR3: CASTSPGLNSPLHF; DNA: TGTGCCAGCACCTCCCCGGGACTGAATTCACCCCTCCACTTT
J: TRBJ2-1; D: TRBD2; V: TRBV30; size: .; CDR3: CAWTPPGTSGRAYNEQFF; DNA: TGTGCCTGGACCCCTCCCGGGACTAGCGGGAGGGCCTACAATGAGCAGTTCTTC
J: TRBJ2-7; D: .; V: TRBV5-1; size: .; CDR3: CASSSQGIPYEQYF; DNA: TGCGCCAGCAGTTCCCAGGGAATCCCCTACGAGCAGTACTTC
J: TRBJ2-2; D: TRBD2; V: TRBV4-2; size: few; CDR3: CASSQDLAGVSGELFF; DNA: TGTGCCAGCAGCCAAGATCTAGCGGGAGTGTCCGGGGAGCTGTTTTTT
J: TRBJ2-5; D: .; V: TRBV20-1; size: .; CDR3: CSAYDRETQYF; DNA: TGCAGTGCTTACGACAGGGAGACCCAGTACTTC
J: TRBJ1-2; D: .; V: TRBV28; size: .; CDR3: CASLTDYGYTF; DNA: TGTGCCAGCCTGACAGACTATGGCTACACCTTC
J: TRBJ1-4; D: .; V: TRBV4-3; size: .; CDR3: CASSQDPGGVVPEKLFF; DNA: TGCGCCAGCAGCCAAGATCCGGGAGGGGTGGTGCCCGAAAAACTGTTTTTT
J: TRBJ1-3; D: TRBD1; V: TRBV6-1; size: .; CDR3: CASSEVGQGRNTIYF; DNA: TGTGCCAGCAGTGAAGTGGGACAGGGTAGAAACACCATATATTTT
J: TRBJ1-2; D: .; V: TRBV5-6; size: .; CDR3: CASSWRQGYTF; DNA: TGTGCCAGCAGCTGGCGACAAGGTTATACCTTC
J: TRBJ1-2; D: TRBD1; V: TRBV15; size: .; CDR3: CATSKDRGANYGYTF; DNA: TGTGCCACCAGCAAGGACAGGGGAGCTAACTATGGCTACACCTTC
J: TRBJ2-2; D: TRBD2; V: TRBV7-2; size: .; CDR3: CASSIGLANLGELFF; DNA: TGTGCCAGCAGTATTGGACTAGCAAACCTGGGGGAGCTGTTTTTT